These 17 T cell receptor beta chains came from one sample sequenced in a study of cytomegalovirus exposure and HLA in healthy donors. The table came from immunoSEQ multiplex PCR; TCRdb's copy has only in-frame clones and leaves some out. The sample carries 190,000 or so clones, around 81% recorded once. Input material: PBMCs. The receptor source for this set is a woman aged 18-35 years in good health and CMV-seropositive.

The V gene is TRBV6-1, the J gene TRBJ2-3; TRBD2 matches at 9 bases. Germline CDR1 MNHNS, CDR2 SASEGT. This CDR3 has 14 residues. V was clipped by 3 bases and J by 4 bases; unmatched bases: 2. The CDR3 bases are TGTGCCAGCAGTGAGCGGGGGGGCCCAGATACGCAGTATTTT. This sequence encodes CASSERGGPDTQYF.

In this sample, this clone turned up many times. V usage is TRBV7-8 and J usage is TRBJ2-7; weak D call: TRBD1 (6 bases). In germline, CDR1 is SGHVS, CDR2 FQNEAQ. V dropped 5 bases and J dropped 4 bases, with 24 bases sitting between them. The CDR3 totals 17 residues. The DNA for the CDR3 is TGTGCCAGCAGCCCGTACAGGATACAGGGTGGCCAATACGAGCAGTACTTC. This codes for CASSPYRIQGGQYEQYF.

J is TRBJ1-1 and V is TRBV25-1; 7 positions match TRBD1. V lost 7 bases to trimming and J lost 7 bases; unmatched junction nucleotides: 9. The CDR3 runs to 13 residues. Germline V gives CDR1 MGHDK, CDR2 SYGVNS. CDR3 sequence reads: CASTRGAAYEAFF. The CDR3 DNA reads TGTGCCAGCACCAGGGGGGCAGCCTATGAAGCTTTCTTT.

This chain connects TRBV9 to TRBJ2-7; perhaps TRBD2 as D (7 bases). Deletions cut 1 base from V and 5 bases from J, with 13 bases between. The germline V gene has CDR1 SGDLS and CDR2 YYNGEE. The CDR3 spans 14 residues. CDR3 region: CASSVKSGGNEQYF. CDR3 DNA sequence: TGTGCCAGCAGCGTAAAATCGGGGGGCAACGAGCAGTACTTC.

This clone was counted only a few times. This rearrangement joins TRBV10-3 to TRBJ1-6; possibly TRBD1 for D (6 bases). The germline CDR1 and CDR2 sequences are ENHRY and SYGVKD. V shed 7 bases and J shed 6 bases, with 10 bases lying between them. This CDR3 is 13 amino acids long. DNA of the CDR3: TGTGCCATCAAGTCAGGGGTTAATTCACCCCTCCACTTT. Its translation: CAIKSGVNSPLHF.

This clone was counted once. The V gene is TRBV5-1, the J gene TRBJ2-3; 10 bases align to TRBD1. Germline V gene data show CDR1 as SGHRS and CDR2 as YFSETQ. The CDR3 spans 17 residues. The V and J ends lost 4 bases and 0 bases, in that order; junction bases with no gene match: 8. CDR3 protein: CASSTEGTGVSTDTQYF. The CDR3 region has the DNA TGCGCCAGCAGCACCGAGGGGACAGGGGTCAGCACAGATACGCAGTATTTT.

The genes are TRBV9 and TRBJ2-1; 9 nucleotides agree with TRBD1. In germline, CDR1 is SGDLS, CDR2 YYNGEE. This CDR3 contains 15 residues. After removal of 0 bases from V and 6 bases from J, the junction contained 4 bases not matched to a gene. The CDR3 sequence: CASSVDRGLGNEQFF. Written as DNA, the CDR3 is TGTGCCAGCAGCGTAGACAGGGGGCTAGGCAATGAGCAGTTCTTC.

V is TRBV6-5 and J is TRBJ1-4; D gene ambiguous. Germline values: CDR1 MNHEY, CDR2 SVGAGI. The CDR3 runs 13 residues. Between the trimmed V and J ends, which lost 6 bases and 0 bases, there was a span of 5 bases. In DNA form, the CDR3 reads TGTGCCAGCAGGGCAGCAACTAATGAAAAACTGTTTTTT. Translation: CASRAATNEKLFF.

V is TRBV5-1 and J is TRBJ2-5; TRBD2 matches 10 bases. The ends lost 4 bases at V and 4 bases at J; junction bases unmatched: 10. The CDR3 totals 16 residues. Germline V gene data show CDR1 as SGHRS and CDR2 as YFSETQ. This CDR3 reads CASSPRSGGAGETQYF. In DNA, the CDR3 is TGCGCCAGCAGCCCGCGAAGCGGGGGGGCCGGAGAGACCCAGTACTTC.

The chain joins TRBV29-1 to TRBJ2-5, with no clear D. CDR1 is SQVTM and CDR2 is ANQGSEA in the germline V gene. The CDR3 extends over 13 amino acids. The germline V and J ends were trimmed by 7 bases and 4 bases, with 16 bases remaining between them. The chain's CDR3 is CSDLGQVVETQYF. CDR3 coding DNA: TGCAGCGACCTCGGTCAGGTCGTAGAGACCCAGTACTTC.

The rearrangement joins TRBV7-2 to TRBJ1-2; 7 nucleotides match TRBD1. The CDR3 totals 15 residues. Trimming cost V 1 base and J 7 bases; bases outside gene matches: 9. CDR1 SGHTA and CDR2 FQGNSA come from the germline V gene. The CDR3 sequence is CASSLEAGGVGGYTF. The CDR3 nucleotides are TGTGCCAGCAGCTTAGAAGCAGGGGGTGTAGGTGGCTACACCTTC.

The rearrangement joins TRBV6-1 to TRBJ2-3; 9 bases are a match to TRBD1. V shed 7 bases and J 4 bases; nucleotides not matched to a gene: 6. Germline CDR1 is MNHNS and CDR2 is SASEGT. The CDR3 covers 14 residues. The CDR3 DNA reads as TGTGCCAGCACACAGGGGGCGCGGGCAGATACGCAGTATTTT. As protein: CASTQGARADTQYF.

The chain carries TRBV5-1 and TRBJ2-1, with D perhaps TRBD2 (6 bases). Germline CDR1 is SGHRS and CDR2 is YFSETQ. V shed 2 bases and J shed 0 bases, with 15 bases lying between them. The CDR3 is 17 amino acids. In DNA, the CDR3 is TGCGCCAGCAGCTTTCGGGAGCGCATCAGCTCCTACAATGAGCAGTTCTTC. It encodes CASSFRERISSYNEQFF.

CDR3 amino acids: CASGLAGGRGTDTQYF. The CDR3 DNA is TGTGCCAGCGGGCTAGCGGGGGGGCGAGGCACAGATACGCAGTATTTT. The J gene is TRBJ2-3, the V gene TRBV7-2; 12 bases match TRBD2. CDR3 length: 16 amino acids. V lost 8 bases to trimming and J lost 1 base; unmatched junction nucleotides: 7. Germline CDR1 SGHTA, CDR2 FQGNSA. The whole variable domain, filled in from reference TRBV7-2 and TRBJ2-3, reads GAGVSQSPSNKVTEKGKDVELRCDPISGHTALYWYRQSLGQGLEFLIYFQGNSAPDKSGLPSDRFSAERTGGSVSTLTIQRTQQEDSAVYLCASGLAGGRGTDTQYFGPGTRLTVL.

This chain connects TRBV18 to TRBJ1-1, with 8 bases aligning to TRBD1. The CDR3 contains 15 residues. Germline V gene sequence: CDR1 KGHSH, CDR2 LQKENI. Unmatched junction bases numbered 10, after V lost 3 bases and J lost 7 bases. The CDR3 loop reads CASSPVGQAGLEAFF. The CDR3 DNA is TGTGCCAGCTCACCCGTGGGACAGGCCGGACTTGAAGCTTTCTTT.

The chain links TRBV5-4 to TRBJ2-7, with 8 bases fitting TRBD2. CDR3 length equals 16 residues. Looked up from germline, CDR1 is SGHNT and CDR2 is YYREEE (reference sequence). Germline trimming cut 0 bases from V and 3 bases from J; bases unmatched to any gene: 8. CDR3: CASSLALGTRGYEQYF. CDR3 bases: TGTGCCAGCAGCTTGGCGCTCGGGACTAGGGGCTACGAGCAGTACTTC.

The V and J genes are TRBV5-1 and TRBJ1-1; unclear D gene. This CDR3 region has 16 residues. The V gene lost 0 bases and the J gene lost 0 bases, with 12 bases spanning the gap. The germline V gene encodes CDR1 SGHRS and CDR2 YFSETQ. Here the CDR3 reads CASSLGGSSMNTEAFF. As DNA, the CDR3 is TGCGCCAGCAGCTTGGGAGGGAGTTCCATGAACACTGAAGCTTTCTTT.